The 12 T cell receptor beta chains below were found in one sample sequenced in a study of metastatic and nonmetastatic thyroid tumors. All patients reached thyroid surgery having received no treatment beforehand. MiXCR reprocessed the PCR reads for TCRdb. The sample contains 27,000 or so clones, roughly 15% of which appear only once. The sequenced sample was blood. These receptors originate from a male donor with papillary thyroid cancer or a benign thyroid nodule (not recorded which). Some clones in this sample may be carry-over from other donors' samples.

This clone was detected ten times or more. This chain links TRBV2 with TRBJ2-2; TRBD2 aligns across 8 bases. The CDR3 contains 14 residues. Germline values: CDR1 SNHLY, CDR2 FYNNEI. V lost 10 bases and J lost 6; bases outside the gene matches: 10. The CDR3 bases are TGTGCCACCGGGGGGGTAGCTGAAGCCGGGGAGCTGTTTTTT. As protein: CATGGVAEAGELFF.

This clone was counted between two and nine times. A much larger clone lies one base from this, so it may be a read error. Without the conserved terminal phenylalanine or tryptophan, this CDR3 likely stems from a read error. The chain couples TRBV29-1 to TRBJ1-6, with TRBD1 as a possible D gene (5 bases). This CDR3 spans 13 amino acids. Trimming pared 7 bases from V and 9 bases from J, leaving 16 bases between. CDR1 and CDR2 from the germline V gene are SQVTM and ANQGSEA. The CDR3 is CSEPRGFSSPLHL. The CDR3 DNA follows: TGCAGCGAACCTCGGGGCTTCAGTTCACCCCTCCACCTT.

In its sample, this clone was seen many times. At one boundary the junction diverges from the germline segment, which might be a read error. The same CDR3 also results from other DNA sequences found in this sample. This chain joins TRBV10-1 and TRBJ2-5; 9 positions match TRBD1. The germline gives CDR1 WNHNN, CDR2 SYGVQD (reference sequence). This CDR3 spans 17 amino acids. In DNA form, the CDR3 reads TGCGCCAGCAGTGAGTCCTCCGCCGGGACAGGGTCGAGGGCCCAGTATTTC. It encodes CASSESSAGTGSRAQYF.

The rearrangement links TRBV11-2 to TRBJ2-2, with 9 bases matching TRBD1. The junction had 9 bases not matched to a gene; V was cut back by 4 bases and J by 3 bases. Germline V CDR1 and CDR2: SGHAT, FQNNGV. The CDR3 extends over 17 amino acids. The CDR3 reads CASSSVEQGAYTGELFF. The CDR3 DNA sequence: TGTGCCAGCAGCTCAGTAGAACAGGGGGCTTACACCGGGGAGCTGTTTTTT.

Ten or more counts support this clone. The rearrangement links TRBV5-5 to TRBJ1-1, with D unresolved. Germline CDR1 SGHKS, CDR2 YYEKEE (reference sequence). The CDR3 is 13 amino acids. Trimming removed 2 bases at V and 2 bases at J, with 7 bases between. CDR3 protein: CASSFFSNTEAFF. DNA of the CDR3: TGTGCCAGCAGCTTTTTCTCAAACACTGAAGCTTTCTTT.

This clone was recorded many times. Its ends do not fully match the called genes, so a read error is possible. Distinct nucleotide sequences in the sample also encode this CDR3. The chain is built from TRBV6-1 and TRBJ2-6; 7 bases are shared with TRBD2. Germline loops: CDR1 MNHNS, CDR2 SASEGT. The CDR3 has 15 amino acids. CDR3 sequence (DNA): TGTGCTAGCAGTGGCGGGGGCTCTGGGGCCAACGTCCTGACTTTC. Amino acids: CASSGGGSGANVLTF.

This clone is a singleton in its sample. The final CDR3 position lacks the conserved phenylalanine or tryptophan, pointing to a likely read error. The chain carries TRBV15 and TRBJ2-3, with 8 bases matching TRBD1. The CDR3 contains 16 residues. The V gene's germline CDR1 is LNHNV and CDR2 YYDKDF (reference sequence). DNA of the CDR3: TGTGCCACCTCAAGGGGACAGGCCAATGACGCAGATACTCAGTATCTT. Amino acid sequence: CATSRGQANDADTQYL.

In this sample, this clone turned up a few times. The chain has TRBV6-2 or TRBV6-3 and TRBJ2-5; D gene ambiguous. Between the trimmed V and J ends, which lost 1 base and 8 bases, there was a span of 11 bases. The germline V gene encodes CDR1 MNHEY and CDR2 SVGEGT. The CDR3 has 13 amino acids. CDR3 sequence (DNA): TGTGCCAGCAGTTACTACGGTCCCGGCACCCAGTACTTC. Encoded protein: CASSYYGPGTQYF.

Many counts were recorded for this clone. CDR3 nucleotide sequence: TGTGCCAGCAGCGAGGGGACTCTCTCCTACGAGCAGTACTTC. Its translation is CASSEGTLSYEQYF. This sequence joins TRBV9 and TRBJ2-7; D may be TRBD2 (6 bases). There are 14 residues in the CDR3. The V gene's germline CDR1 is SGDLS and CDR2 YYNGEE. Trimming removed 3 bases from V and 0 bases from J, with 10 bases in between. The variable domain in full, completed from reference TRBV9 and TRBJ2-7, reads DSGVTQTPKHLITATGQRVTLRCSPRSGDLSVYWYQQSLDQGLQFLIQYYNGEERAKGNILERFSAQQFPDLHSELNLSSLELGDSALYFCASSEGTLSYEQYFGPGTRLTVT.

In this sample, this clone turned up many times. The V gene is TRBV2, the J gene TRBJ1-2; TRBD1 is a possible D gene (5 bases). In germline, CDR1 is SNHLY, CDR2 FYNNEI. V was pared by 10 bases and J by 2 bases, with 14 bases between. The CDR3 extends over 13 amino acids. CDR3 sequence reads: CATGGGNNYGYTF. Here the CDR3 DNA reads TGTGCCACCGGGGGGGGGAACAACTATGGCTACACCTTC.

This clone has a handful of counts. A clone one base away is much larger, so this may be a read error. CDR3 bases: TGTGCCAGGAAGAGGGGGGCAGGGACCCAGTACTTC. Translated: CARKRGAGTQYF. J is TRBJ2-5 and V is TRBV2; D could derive from TRBD1 or TRBD2 (6 bases each). The germline V gene has CDR1 SNHLY and CDR2 FYNNEI. Deletions cut 9 bases from V and 7 bases from J, with 15 bases between. The CDR3 is made up of 12 amino acids.

This clone appeared many times. The gene calls are TRBV7-2 and TRBJ2-7; 10 bases fit TRBD1. CDR1 is SGHTA, CDR2 FQGNSA, per germline. Trimming took 8 bases from V and 3 from J; bases not matched to a gene: 7. This CDR3 contains 14 residues. CDR3 DNA: TGTGCCAGCGTAACCGGGACAGGGGACTACGAGCAGTACTTC. Protein sequence: CASVTGTGDYEQYF.